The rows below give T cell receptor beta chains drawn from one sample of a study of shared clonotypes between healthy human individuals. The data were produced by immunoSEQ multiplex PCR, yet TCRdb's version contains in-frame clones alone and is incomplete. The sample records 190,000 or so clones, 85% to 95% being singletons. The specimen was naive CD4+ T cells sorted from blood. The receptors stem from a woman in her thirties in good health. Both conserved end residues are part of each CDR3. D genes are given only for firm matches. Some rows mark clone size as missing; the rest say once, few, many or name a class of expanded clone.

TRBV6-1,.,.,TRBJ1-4,CASRVDGTEGEKLFF,TGTGCCAGCAGAGTAGACGGGACCGAGGGTGAAAAACTGTTTTTT
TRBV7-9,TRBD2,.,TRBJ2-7,CASSTVHPSGSSYEQYF,TGTGCCAGCAGCACCGTTCACCCTAGCGGAAGCTCCTACGAGCAGTACTTC
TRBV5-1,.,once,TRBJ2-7,CASSLASTNYEQYF,TGCGCCAGCAGCTTGGCCAGTACTAACTACGAGCAGTACTTC
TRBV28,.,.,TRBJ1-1,CASRPTGRTEAFF,TGTGCCAGCAGGCCTACAGGGAGAACTGAAGCTTTCTTT
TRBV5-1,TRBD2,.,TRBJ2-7,CASSLRGGTYEQYF,TGCGCCAGCAGCTTGCGGGGGGGAACCTACGAGCAGTACTTC
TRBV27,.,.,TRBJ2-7,CASSRLVRSDEQYF,TGTGCCAGCAGTCGTTTAGTAAGATCCGACGAGCAGTACTTC
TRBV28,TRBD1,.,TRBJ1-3,CASSLQGARNTIYF,TGTGCCAGCAGCTTACAGGGGGCGAGAAACACCATATATTTT
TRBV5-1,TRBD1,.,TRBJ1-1,CASSLVAGGENTEAFF,TGCGCCAGCAGCTTGGTGGCAGGGGGAGAGAACACTGAAGCTTTCTTT
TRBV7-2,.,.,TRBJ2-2,CASSLGLAGELFF,TGTGCCAGCAGCTTAGGACTGGCCGGGGAGCTGTTTTTT
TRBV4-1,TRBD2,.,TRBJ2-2,CASSQEVLGLAANTGELFF,TGCGCCAGCAGCCAAGAAGTCTTGGGACTAGCGGCGAACACCGGGGAGCTGTTTTTT
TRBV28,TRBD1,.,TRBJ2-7,CATSALDRVSSEQYF,TGTGCCACCTCCGCCCTGGACAGGGTGTCTTCCGAGCAGTACTTC
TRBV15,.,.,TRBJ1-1,CATSRGVNTEAFF,TGTGCCACCAGCAGGGGGGTGAACACTGAAGCTTTCTTT
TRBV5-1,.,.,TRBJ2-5,CASSQGLQETQYF,TGCGCCAGCAGCCAGGGACTCCAAGAGACCCAGTACTTC
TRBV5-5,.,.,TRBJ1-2,CASSLTGVRDYGYTF,TGTGCCAGCAGCTTGACGGGGGTCAGGGACTATGGCTACACCTTC
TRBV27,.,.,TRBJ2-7,CASSLRSGIYEQYF,TGTGCCAGCAGTTTAAGATCAGGGATCTACGAGCAGTACTTC
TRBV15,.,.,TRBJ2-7,CATRDRYEQYF,TGTGCCACCAGGGACCGATACGAGCAGTACTTC
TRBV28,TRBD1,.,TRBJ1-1,CAITGQGYSGAFF,TGTGCCATTACGGGACAGGGTTACTCTGGAGCTTTCTTT
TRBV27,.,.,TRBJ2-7,CASSLNQGAGGRVEQYF,TGTGCCAGCAGTCTAAATCAGGGGGCTGGAGGGAGGGTCGAGCAGTACTTC
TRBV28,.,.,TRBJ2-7,CASSLATDYEQYF,TGTGCCAGCAGTTTGGCGACAGATTACGAGCAGTACTTC
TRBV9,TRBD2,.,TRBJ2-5,CASSVVGSGRLGETQYF,TGTGCCAGCAGCGTAGTGGGTAGCGGGAGACTAGGGGAGACCCAGTACTTC
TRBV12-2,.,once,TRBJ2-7,CASRLRREGRAEQYF,TGTGCAAGTCGCTTAAGGAGGGAGGGCCGCGCCGAGCAGTACTTC
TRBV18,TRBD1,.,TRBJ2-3,CASSTWDRGFSDTQYF,TGTGCCAGCTCAACATGGGACAGGGGATTTTCAGATACGCAGTATTTT
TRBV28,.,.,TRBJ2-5,CASREDGVWTQYF,TGTGCCAGCAGGGAGGACGGGGTGTGGACCCAGTACTTC
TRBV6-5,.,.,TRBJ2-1,CASGLVSGNEQFF,TGTGCCAGCGGCCTAGTTAGCGGCAATGAGCAGTTCTTC
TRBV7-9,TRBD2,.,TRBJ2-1,CASSPLLREYGEQFF,TGTGCCAGCAGCCCCCTCTTGCGGGAGTACGGGGAGCAGTTCTTC
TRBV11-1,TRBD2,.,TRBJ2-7,CASSLILAGANEQYF,TGTGCCAGCAGCTTAATTCTAGCGGGAGCCAACGAGCAGTACTTC
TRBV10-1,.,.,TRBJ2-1,CASRQGLTYNEQFF,TGCGCCAGCAGACAGGGTTTAACCTACAATGAGCAGTTCTTC
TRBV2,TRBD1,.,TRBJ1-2,CASSLGQAYGYTF,TGTGCCAGCAGCCTTGGACAGGCCTATGGCTACACCTTC
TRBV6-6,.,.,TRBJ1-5,CASTPGYNQPQHF,TGTGCCAGCACCCCAGGGTACAATCAGCCCCAGCATTTT